The 19 T cell receptor beta chains below were found in one sample sequenced in a study of T-cell memory formation after mild COVID-19. TCRdb reanalysed the 5' RACE reads using MiXCR and keeps one entry per CDR3 protein. The sample includes around 90,000 distinct CDR3 sequences, about 13% seen only once; the top ten take about 25%. The sequencing sample was made of PBMCs or a T cell subset sorted from them (not recorded which). The receptors originated from an adult woman who had mild COVID-19 (a few samples of this study predate the infection). Cell type and time point are not known.

In this sample, this clonotype turned up a few times. The chain couples TRBV20-1 to TRBJ2-1; D unclear. CDR3 length: 13 residues. The germline V gene encodes CDR1 DFQATT and CDR2 SNEGSKA (reference sequence). V was clipped by 3 bases and J by 0 bases, with 6 bases between them. The CDR3 reads CSASADSYNEQFF. As DNA, the CDR3 is TGCAGTGCTAGCGCTGACTCCTACAATGAGCAGTTCTTC.

In its sample, this clonotype was seen many times. The rearrangement uses TRBV29-1 and TRBJ2-1; TRBD2 agrees at 12 bases. The CDR3 is 14 amino acids. Germline CDR1 SQVTM, CDR2 ANQGSEA. Trimming cost V 1 base and J 8 bases; bases outside gene matches: 3. The CDR3 sequence is CSVEGTSGIDEQFF. DNA of the CDR3: TGCAGCGTTGAAGGGACTAGCGGGATAGATGAGCAGTTCTTC.

J is TRBJ1-2 and V is TRBV4-1; 8 nucleotides agree with TRBD1. The ends lost 4 bases at V and 8 bases at J; junction bases unmatched: 12. Germline CDR1 reads MGHRA; CDR2 reads YSYEKL. The length of the CDR3 is 15 residues. The CDR3 region is CASSPWTGSQGGYTF. DNA of the CDR3: TGCGCCAGCAGCCCTTGGACAGGGAGCCAGGGAGGCTACACCTTC.

This clonotype was seen more than once but under ten times. V gene TRBV4-3 combines with J gene TRBJ2-1; D gene uncertain. CDR1 is LGHNA, CDR2 YSLEER, per germline. Trimming took 2 bases from V and 0 from J, leaving 17 bases between them. The CDR3 is made up of 18 amino acids. The CDR3, as DNA: TGCGCCAGCAGCCAACTAGTACAAGGACCCCACTCCTACAATGAGCAGTTCTTC. Protein: CASSQLVQGPHSYNEQFF.

The V call is TRBV6-5, the J call TRBJ1-5; D not certain. Germline V gene lookup returns CDR1 MNHEY and CDR2 SVGAGI. V lost 3 bases, J lost 2 bases, and 11 bases lay in between. CDR3 length: 15 residues. CDR3 in DNA: TGTGCCAGCAGTTATCGACTCGAGGGCAATCAGCCCCAGCATTTT. Residues: CASSYRLEGNQPQHF.

The chain uses TRBV6-2 or TRBV6-3 and TRBJ2-3, with 7 nucleotides matching TRBD2. V lost 0 bases to trimming and J lost 0 bases; unmatched junction nucleotides: 6. Germline-derived CDR1 and CDR2 are MNHEY and SVGEGT. The CDR3 runs to 17 residues. CDR3 amino acids: CASSYSPGRESTDTQYF. DNA of the CDR3: TGTGCCAGCAGTTACTCCCCGGGGCGGGAGAGCACAGATACGCAGTATTTT.

This clonotype was seen a few times. The V call is TRBV19, the J call TRBJ2-7, with TRBD1 as a possible D gene (5 bases). Germline V gives CDR1 LNHDA, CDR2 SQIVND (reference sequence). The CDR3 length is 14 residues. V lost 3 bases and J 1 base, leaving 10 bases between the germline ends. CDR3 residues: CASSIFPGSYEQYF. DNA for the CDR3: TGTGCCAGTAGTATTTTTCCAGGGTCCTACGAGCAGTACTTC.

The rearrangement joins TRBV9 to TRBJ2-1; perhaps D is TRBD1 or TRBD2 (5 bases each). Germline values: CDR1 SGDLS, CDR2 YYNGEE. The CDR3 has 17 amino acids. The V end lost 0 bases, the J end lost 10 bases, and 23 bases lay between the germline ends. CDR3: CASSVVSSGPPSGEQFF. The CDR3 DNA sequence: TGTGCCAGCAGCGTAGTCAGCAGCGGACCGCCATCAGGGGAGCAGTTCTTC.

This rearrangement joins TRBV6-5 to TRBJ2-3, with 9 bases fitting TRBD1. The germline gives CDR1 MNHEY, CDR2 SVGAGI. V was pared by 1 base and J by 6 bases, with 8 bases of the junction left unmatched. This CDR3 has 16 amino acids. The CDR3 is CASSYFRDRAQDTQYF. For the CDR3, the DNA is TGTGCCAGCAGTTACTTTCGGGACAGGGCCCAGGATACGCAGTATTTT.

As DNA, the CDR3 is TGTGCCAGCAGCATCGGGACAGGGTGGGGCACTGAAGCTTTCTTT. Translation gives CASSIGTGWGTEAFF. The J gene is TRBJ1-1, the V gene TRBV7-6; 9 bases match TRBD1. This CDR3 is 15 amino acids long. Per germline, CDR1 SGHVS and CDR2 FNYEAQ. V trimming: 5 bases; J trimming: 4 bases; junction bases outside the gene matches: 8.

This clonotype was recorded a few times. The chain carries TRBV7-8 and TRBJ2-7, with 11 positions matching TRBD2. The CDR3 runs 16 residues. V was pared by 8 bases and J by 4 bases, with 13 bases of the junction left unmatched. Per germline, CDR1 SGHVS and CDR2 FQNEAQ. The CDR3 nucleotides are TGTGCCAGCGAACCCTTGGCCGGGACTAGCGGATACGAGCAGTACTTC. Translating it yields CASEPLAGTSGYEQYF.

The CDR3 reads CASIGQGDYTQYF. CDR3 bases: TGTGCCAGCATAGGTCAGGGCGATTATACGCAGTATTTT. This rearrangement joins TRBV25-1 to TRBJ2-3, with D possibly being TRBD1 (5 bases). Germline assignment: CDR1 MGHDK and CDR2 SYGVNS. Between the trimmed V and J ends, which lost 7 bases and 7 bases, there was a span of 15 bases. The CDR3 has 13 residues.

This chain links TRBV13 with TRBJ1-1; a possible D gene is TRBD1 (5 bases). Germline values: CDR1 PRHDT, CDR2 FYEKMQ (reference sequence). This CDR3 is 12 amino acids long. V was trimmed by 6 bases and J by 4 bases, leaving 9 bases between them. CDR3 amino acids: CASRRGGTEAFF. CDR3 coding DNA: TGTGCCAGCAGGAGGGGTGGCACTGAAGCTTTCTTT.

This clonotype was detected a few times. The gene calls are TRBV5-1 and TRBJ2-7; D is ambiguous. V dropped 2 bases and J dropped 0 bases, with 6 bases sitting between them. CDR3 length: 13 amino acids. In germline, CDR1 is SGHRS, CDR2 YFSETQ. This CDR3 reads CASSFSPSYEQYF. The CDR3 DNA reads TGCGCCAGCAGCTTCTCCCCCTCCTACGAGCAGTACTTC.

The J gene is TRBJ2-1, the V gene TRBV9, with 8 bases lining up with TRBD1. V trimming: 3 bases; J trimming: 7 bases; junction bases outside the gene matches: 6. CDR1 is SGDLS, CDR2 YYNGEE, per germline. CDR3 length equals 14 residues. The CDR3 nucleotides read TGTGCCAGCAGCGCCGGGACAGGTCAGAATGAGCAGTTCTTC. The encoded protein is CASSAGTGQNEQFF.

This clonotype appeared many times. This chain connects TRBV6-1 to TRBJ2-3; 12 nucleotides line up with TRBD2. This CDR3 region has 15 residues. Germline V gene lookup returns CDR1 MNHNS and CDR2 SASEGT. Unmatched junction bases numbered 1, after V lost 2 bases and J lost 4 bases. The CDR3 region has the DNA TGTGCCAGCAGTGAACTAGCGGGAGGGCCAGATACGCAGTATTTT. Its protein is CASSELAGGPDTQYF.

This clonotype has a handful of counts. V usage is TRBV6-1 and J usage is TRBJ2-1; 9 nucleotides match TRBD2. Trimming at V came to 1 base and at J to 2 bases, leaving 3 bases not matched to a gene. The germline CDR1 and CDR2 sequences are MNHNS and SASEGT. This CDR3 contains 16 residues. The CDR3 nucleotides are TGTGCCAGCAGTGAAGAAGCGGGGGGACCCTACAATGAGCAGTTCTTC. This sequence encodes CASSEEAGGPYNEQFF.

This clonotype was found a few times. This chain uses TRBV29-1 with TRBJ1-1; D is unclear. The CDR3 extends over 13 amino acids. Per the germline V gene, CDR1 is SQVTM and CDR2 is ANQGSEA. Between the trimmed V and J ends, which lost 2 bases and 0 bases, there was a span of 7 bases. The CDR3 nucleotides are TGCAGCGTTGAAAAGGGAATGAACACTGAAGCTTTCTTT. Amino acids: CSVEKGMNTEAFF.

In its sample, this clonotype was seen a few times. This chain uses TRBV12-3 or TRBV12-4 with TRBJ2-7, with D perhaps assigned TRBD1 or TRBD2 (5 bases each). V was trimmed by 2 bases and J by 0 bases, leaving 11 bases between them. This CDR3 comprises 15 residues. CDR3 amino acids: CASSLSEGSSYEQYF. CDR3 DNA sequence: TGTGCCAGCAGTTTAAGTGAGGGGAGCTCCTACGAGCAGTACTTC.